A single sample gave rise to the 25 T cell receptor beta chains below, sequenced in a study of glioma-infiltrating T cells after dendritic cell vaccination. The time point: after dendritic cell vaccination, including at tumor progression/relapse. TCRdb's table, derived via immunoSEQ multiplex PCR, lists solely in-frame clones and lacks some. The sample shows roughly 60,000 clones, about 86% of them seen only once. The input for sequencing was blood, taken after dendritic cell vaccination. All receptors derive from a human donor with glioblastoma.

The chain joins TRBV5-1 to TRBJ1-4; 10 bases are a match to TRBD1. J gave up 2 bases and V 3 bases, and 7 bases lay outside the gene matches. Germline CDR1 SGHRS, CDR2 YFSETQ. The CDR3 runs to 17 residues. The chain's CDR3 is CASSSSGQGGTNEKLFF. CDR3 sequence (DNA): TGCGCCAGCAGCTCCTCAGGACAGGGGGGCACTAATGAAAAACTGTTTTTT.

The rearrangement links TRBV5-1 to TRBJ2-3; 8 bases agree with TRBD2. V was clipped by 0 bases and J by 8 bases; unmatched bases: 5. Germline CDR1 reads SGHRS; CDR2 reads YFSETQ. The CDR3 runs to 14 residues. As DNA, the CDR3 is TGCGCCAGCAGCTTGGGAGCGGGGGATGGTACGCAGTATTTT. Its translation is CASSLGAGDGTQYF. Looking up the rest from reference TRBV5-1 and TRBJ2-3 gives the full variable domain: KAGVTQTPRYLIKTRGQQVTLSCSPISGHRSVSWYQQTPGQGLQFLFEYFSETQRNKGNFPGRFSGRQFSNSRSEMNVSTLELGDSALYLCASSLGAGDGTQYFGPGTRLTVL.

V usage is TRBV7-4 and J usage is TRBJ1-1, with D maybe TRBD1 (6 bases). Germline-derived CDR1 and CDR2 are SGHVT and SQSDAQ. There are 15 residues in the CDR3. V lost 3 bases, J lost 1 base, and 12 bases lay in between. The CDR3 loop is CASSLGTPTNTEAFF. The CDR3 bases are TGTGCCAGCAGCTTGGGGACACCAACGAACACTGAAGCTTTCTTT.

The rearrangement links TRBV5-6 to TRBJ2-7; D might be TRBD2 (7 bases). With 0 bases removed from V and 7 bases from J, the gap between germline ends came to 17 bases. CDR1 SGHDT and CDR2 YYEEEE come from the germline V gene. This CDR3 is built from 15 residues. Written as DNA, the CDR3 is TGTGCCAGCAGCTTGGGTGGCGGGGGCACCCCGGAGCAGTACTTC. It codes for CASSLGGGGTPEQYF. Together with reference TRBV5-6 and TRBJ2-7, the CDR3 gives the full variable domain: DAGVTQSPTHLIKTRGQQVTLRCSPKSGHDTVSWYQQALGQGPQFIFQYYEEEERQRGNFPDRFSGHQFPNYSSELNVNALLLGDSALYLCASSLGGGGTPEQYFGPGTRLTVT.

This chain joins TRBV10-1 and TRBJ2-2; D is unclear. V lost 3 bases and J 5 bases, leaving 13 bases between the germline ends. The CDR3 totals 15 residues. Germline assignment: CDR1 WNHNN and CDR2 SYGVQD (reference sequence). The CDR3 loop reads CASSDFGSGTGELFF. The CDR3 region has the DNA TGCGCCAGCAGTGATTTCGGGTCTGGGACCGGGGAGCTGTTTTTT.

The rearrangement joins TRBV7-3 to TRBJ1-6, with D tentatively TRBD1 (5 bases). Germline CDR1 reads SGHTA; CDR2 reads FQGTGA. This CDR3 contains 14 residues. V lost 2 bases and J 10 bases, leaving 12 bases between the germline ends. DNA for the CDR3: TGTGCCAGCAGCTTATATCAGGGATCATCACCCCTCCACTTT. This encodes CASSLYQGSSPLHF.

The CDR3 sequence is CASSLPGHYGYTF. The DNA for the CDR3 is TGTGCCAGCAGCTTACCGGGTCACTATGGCTACACCTTC. V gene TRBV5-6 combines with J gene TRBJ1-2; no clear D gene. Between the trimmed V and J ends, which lost 2 bases and 3 bases, there was a span of 8 bases. The CDR3 sequence is 13 residues long. From germline, CDR1 is SGHDT and CDR2 YYEEEE.

V gene TRBV7-6 combines with J gene TRBJ1-2; D is unresolved. The CDR3 length is 16 residues. The V gene lost 2 bases and the J gene lost 5 bases, with 18 bases spanning the gap. From germline, CDR1 is SGHVS and CDR2 FNYEAQ. The DNA for the CDR3 is TGTGCCAGCAGCTTATATTCGGAGCCGGTTGGGTATGGCTACACCTTC. Its translation is CASSLYSEPVGYGYTF.

V and J are TRBV5-5 and TRBJ1-4; 7 bases agree with TRBD1. V was clipped by 3 bases and J by 8 bases; unmatched bases: 7. The CDR3 runs 14 residues. Germline CDR1 and CDR2: SGHKS and YYEKEE (reference sequence). CDR3 amino acids: CASSSSGGGEKLFF. CDR3 bases: TGTGCCAGCAGCTCCTCAGGGGGAGGCGAAAAACTGTTTTTT.

The rearrangement uses TRBV5-6 and TRBJ1-4; D gene unclear. The CDR3 is made up of 13 amino acids. V was shortened by 4 bases and J by 5 bases, with 9 bases between the two germline ends. Germline V gene data show CDR1 as SGHDT and CDR2 as YYEEEE. The CDR3 sequence is CASSGWRNEKLFF. CDR3 sequence (DNA): TGTGCCAGCAGCGGGTGGCGGAATGAAAAACTGTTTTTT.

In DNA form, the CDR3 reads TGTGCCAGTAGTATAGAGTCATACATGAACACTGAAGCTTTCTTT. Residues: CASSIESYMNTEAFF. This chain uses TRBV19 with TRBJ1-1; no clear D. Germline V lookup: CDR1 LNHDA, CDR2 SQIVND (reference sequence). V lost 0 bases, J lost 0 bases, and 8 bases lay in between. The CDR3 contains 15 residues.

The chain carries TRBV2 and TRBJ2-3; TRBD2 agrees at 7 bases. This CDR3 comprises 14 residues. The V gene's germline CDR1 is SNHLY and CDR2 FYNNEI. The ends lost 6 bases at V and 6 bases at J; junction bases unmatched: 9. This CDR3 reads CASSPGEGGDTQYF. As DNA, the CDR3 is TGTGCCAGCAGCCCTGGGGAGGGTGGTGATACGCAGTATTTT.

V usage is TRBV10-1 and J usage is TRBJ2-7; 7 bases align to TRBD1. The CDR3 loop spans 12 amino acids. V dropped 8 bases and J dropped 5; count of bases not matched to a gene: 6. Germline V gene lookup returns CDR1 WNHNN and CDR2 SYGVQD (reference sequence). CDR3 sequence: CASGDSLDEQYF. In DNA, the CDR3 is TGCGCCAGCGGGGACAGTTTGGACGAGCAGTACTTC.

This clone ranks as medium-sized. This chain's CDR3 is CASSLRSGVYNEQFF. The DNA for the CDR3 is TGCGCCAGCAGCTTGCGCAGCGGGGTTTACAATGAGCAGTTCTTC. This chain connects TRBV5-1 to TRBJ2-1; 7 bases align to TRBD2. CDR1 SGHRS and CDR2 YFSETQ come from the germline V gene. CDR3 length: 15 residues. V lost 1 base, J lost 4 bases, and 5 bases stayed unmatched.

The gene calls are TRBV27 and TRBJ2-3; 10 positions match TRBD1. Trimming at V came to 5 bases and at J to 6 bases, leaving 5 bases not matched to a gene. This CDR3 comprises 14 residues. Germline CDR1 reads MNHEY; CDR2 reads SMNVEV (reference sequence). CDR3 DNA: TGTGCCAGCAGTGACAGGGGGCCAGGGGATACGCAGTATTTT. It yields the protein CASSDRGPGDTQYF.

The rearrangement uses TRBV27 and TRBJ1-2; 7 bases match TRBD1. Germline CDR1 MNHEY, CDR2 SMNVEV (reference sequence). With 5 bases clipped from V and 9 bases from J, the junction kept 12 bases outside the gene matches. This CDR3 region has 14 residues. This chain's CDR3 is CASSVQGPRGSYTF. The DNA for the CDR3 is TGTGCCAGCAGTGTACAGGGGCCCAGAGGTAGCTACACCTTC.

This chain uses TRBV4-1 with TRBJ2-1, with a weak D call TRBD1 (5 bases). CDR3 length: 15 residues. Trimming removed 0 bases at V and 8 bases at J, with 14 bases between. Germline V gene lookup returns CDR1 MGHRA and CDR2 YSYEKL. The CDR3: CASSQDGQGGDEQFF. The CDR3 DNA is TGCGCCAGCAGCCAAGATGGTCAGGGTGGAGATGAGCAGTTCTTC.

The rearrangement uses TRBV15 and TRBJ1-5; 11 bases match TRBD1. Germline V gene lookup returns CDR1 LNHNV and CDR2 YYDKDF (reference sequence). V lost 5 bases and J lost 3; bases outside the gene matches: 3. The CDR3 length is 15 residues. This CDR3 is CATSRTGGFNQPQHF. CDR3 coding DNA: TGTGCCACCAGCCGGACAGGGGGCTTCAATCAGCCCCAGCATTTT.

The chain links TRBV2 to TRBJ2-3; D perhaps matches TRBD2 (6 bases). The germline gives CDR1 SNHLY, CDR2 FYNNEI. The CDR3 is made up of 12 amino acids. For the CDR3, the DNA is TGTGCAGCCCCGGGGGGCACAGATACGCAGTATTTT. Amino acid sequence: CAAPGGTDTQYF.

DNA of the CDR3: TGTGCTAGTGGTCGATATCCGGGACAGCTAGATCACTCTTATAATTCACCCCTCCACTTT. Its translation is CASGRYPGQLDHSYNSPLHF. The chain links TRBV12-5 to TRBJ1-6; 7 nucleotides align to TRBD1. After removal of 5 bases from V and 4 bases from J, the junction contained 20 bases not matched to a gene. This CDR3 comprises 20 residues. CDR1 and CDR2 from the germline V gene are LGHNT and FRNRAP.

The chain couples TRBV30 to TRBJ1-6; D is ambiguous. CDR1 GTSNPN and CDR2 SVGIG come from the germline V gene (reference sequence). The V gene lost 5 bases and the J gene lost 9 bases, with 17 bases spanning the gap. This CDR3 is built from 14 residues. The CDR3 region is CAWGSEGVGSPLHF. CDR3 nucleotides: TGTGCCTGGGGTTCGGAGGGCGTTGGTTCACCCCTCCACTTT.

The genes are TRBV14 and TRBJ2-7, with D possibly TRBD1 on 6 matching bases. Germline-derived CDR1 and CDR2 are SGHDN and FVKESK. Between the trimmed V and J ends, which lost 1 base and 1 base, there was a span of 20 bases. The CDR3 is 18 residues long. CDR3 nucleotides: TGTGCCAGCAGCCAAGTTCCAGGGAAAGGGGGTGGGTCCTACGAGCAGTACTTC. Its translation: CASSQVPGKGGGSYEQYF.

This chain joins TRBV30 and TRBJ2-7, with 9 bases fitting TRBD1. Germline lookup yields CDR1 GTSNPN and CDR2 SVGIG (reference sequence). CDR3 length: 14 amino acids. With V trimmed by 5 bases and J by 4 bases, 9 bases remained unmatched. The CDR3 is CAWGGQGQGYEQYF. DNA of the CDR3: TGTGCCTGGGGTGGACAGGGGCAAGGGTACGAGCAGTACTTC.

V and J are TRBV6-5 and TRBJ1-6, with 8 positions matching TRBD1. V lost 6 bases to trimming and J lost 10 bases; unmatched junction nucleotides: 8. Germline loops: CDR1 MNHEY, CDR2 SVGAGI. This CDR3 is 14 amino acids long. The CDR3 nucleotides read TGTGCCAGCAGCCGGACAGGGAGTGAGTCACCCCTCCACTTT. As protein: CASSRTGSESPLHF.

The J gene is TRBJ2-7, the V gene TRBV7-2, with no clear D. Between the trimmed V and J ends, which lost 2 bases and 0 bases, there was a span of 11 bases. From germline, CDR1 is SGHTA and CDR2 FQGNSA. The CDR3 runs to 15 residues. The CDR3 DNA follows: TGTGCCAGCAGCTTAAGAGACGCGGACTCCTACGAGCAGTACTTC. Translation gives CASSLRDADSYEQYF. The full variable domain, in which reference TRBV7-2 and TRBJ2-7 provide the parts outside the CDR3, is GAGVSQSPSNKVTEKGKDVELRCDPISGHTALYWYRQSLGQGLEFLIYFQGNSAPDKSGLPSDRFSAERTGGSVSTLTIQRTQQEDSAVYLCASSLRDADSYEQYFGPGTRLTVT.